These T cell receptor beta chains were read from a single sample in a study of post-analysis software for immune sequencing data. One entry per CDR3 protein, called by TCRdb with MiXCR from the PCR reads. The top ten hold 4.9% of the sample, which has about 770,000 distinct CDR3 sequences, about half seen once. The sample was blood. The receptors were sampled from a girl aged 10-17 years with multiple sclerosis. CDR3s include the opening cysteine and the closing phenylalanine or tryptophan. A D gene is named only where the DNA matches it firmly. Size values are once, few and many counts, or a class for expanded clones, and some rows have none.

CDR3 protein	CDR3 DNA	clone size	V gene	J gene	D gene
CASRPDTPNTQYF	TGTGCCAGCAGGCCCGACACCCCGAACACGCAGTATTTT	.	TRBV28	TRBJ2-3	.
CASSSKYTQYF	TGTGCCAGCAGCTCCAAATATACGCAGTATTTT	.	TRBV12-3/TRBV12-4	TRBJ2-3	.
CASSFRAGTGYEQYF	TGTGCCAGCAGTTTTCGGGCCGGGACAGGCTACGAGCAGTACTTC	.	TRBV12-3/TRBV12-4	TRBJ2-7	TRBD1
CASSYARGRVRDEQYF	TGTGCCAGCAGTTACGCTCGGGGGAGGGTGAGGGACGAGCAGTACTTC	.	TRBV6-5	TRBJ2-7	TRBD2
CSASRGTEAFF	TGCAGTGCTTCCAGAGGAACTGAAGCTTTCTTT	.	TRBV20-1	TRBJ1-1	.
CAGSVGRDRGTDTQYF	TGTGCCGGCAGCGTAGGTCGGGACAGGGGCACAGATACGCAGTATTTT	few	TRBV9	TRBJ2-3	TRBD1
CASSLAGRSSSVHEQFF	TGTGCCAGCAGCTTAGCTGGAAGGTCCTCCTCGGTCCATGAGCAGTTCTTC	.	TRBV7-2	TRBJ2-1	.
CASSQPAGRRAIGVETQYF	TGTGCCAGCAGCCAACCCGCAGGGAGGAGGGCCATCGGAGTAGAGACCCAGTACTTC	few	TRBV4-2	TRBJ2-5	.
CASSWDRDYGYTF	TGCGCCAGCAGCTGGGACAGGGACTATGGCTACACCTTC	.	TRBV5-1	TRBJ1-2	TRBD1
CASSGQGEAFF	TGTGCCAGCAGTGGTCAGGGGGAAGCTTTCTTT	.	TRBV11-1	TRBJ1-1	.
CASSYKGRGAIAYEQYF	TGTGCCAGCAGTTACAAGGGGCGGGGGGCAATCGCCTACGAGCAGTACTTC	.	TRBV6-5	TRBJ2-7	TRBD2
CASSFRVDTEAFF	TGCGCCAGCAGCTTCAGGGTCGACACTGAAGCTTTCTTT	few	TRBV5-1	TRBJ1-1	.
CASTTPGFGNIQYF	TGTGCCAGCACCACCCCGGGGTTTGGGAACATTCAGTACTTC	.	TRBV28	TRBJ2-4	.
CATSDLASGIDTQYF	TGTGCCACCAGTGATTTGGCTAGCGGGATAGATACGCAGTATTTT	.	TRBV24-1	TRBJ2-3	TRBD2
CASSGPGLAGGPSQETQYF	TGTGCCAGCAGCGGACCGGGACTAGCGGGAGGGCCTTCCCAAGAGACCCAGTACTTC	few	TRBV9	TRBJ2-5	TRBD2
CASSSGHFYEQYF	TGTGCCAGCAGTTCGGGACACTTCTACGAGCAGTACTTC	few	TRBV12-3/TRBV12-4	TRBJ2-7	.
CASSLERYTGELFF	TGTGCCAGCAGCTTGGAGCGGTACACCGGGGAGCTGTTTTTT	.	TRBV5-6	TRBJ2-2	.
CASSLLKQGHYGYTF	TGTGCCAGCAGTCTATTAAAACAGGGCCACTATGGCTACACCTTC	few	TRBV12-3/TRBV12-4	TRBJ1-2	.
CASSYSVGGRVYNEQFF	TGTGCCAGCAGTTACTCGGTCGGCGGGAGGGTATACAATGAGCAGTTCTTC	.	TRBV6-5	TRBJ2-1	TRBD2
CASSQGGRSLAKNIQYF	TGTGCCAGCAGCCAAGGCGGGAGGTCTTTAGCCAAAAACATTCAGTACTTC	.	TRBV3-1	TRBJ2-4	TRBD2
CAITMGPTGGYTF	TGTGCCATCACCATGGGACCTACCGGTGGCTACACCTTC	.	TRBV10-3	TRBJ1-2	.
CSARPGGMSSYNEQFF	TGCAGTGCTAGACCGGGCGGGATGAGCTCCTACAATGAGCAGTTCTTC	once	TRBV20-1	TRBJ2-1	.
CASRADRERAYTF	TGTGCCAGCAGAGCGGACAGGGAGAGAGCCTACACCTTC	.	TRBV6-1	TRBJ1-2	TRBD1
CASRQTSAGGEQYF	TGTGCCAGCAGACAAACTAGCGCCGGGGGCGAGCAGTACTTC	.	TRBV7-9	TRBJ2-7	TRBD2